Below, 19 T cell receptor beta chains from the same sample are listed, as sequenced in a study of pediatric ulcerative colitis. Assay used: immunoSEQ multiplex PCR; TCRdb lists only in-frame clones, some missing. The table shows about 64,000 clones, with 77% occurring only once. The specimen sequenced was blood. Receptors were obtained from a boy younger than 18 with moderate ulcerative colitis.

The chain recombines TRBV4-2 with TRBJ1-2; TRBD1 aligns across 7 bases. CDR1 LGHNA and CDR2 YNFKEQ come from the germline V gene. This CDR3 comprises 16 residues. Trimming at V came to 3 bases and at J to 6 bases, leaving 13 bases not matched to a gene. Written as DNA, the CDR3 is TGTGCCAGCAGCCAGCTAAGGACAGGTCGGCTGAATGGCTACACCTTC. Protein: CASSQLRTGRLNGYTF.

Here the CDR3 reads CASSLVAPRNWQYF. The CDR3 DNA sequence: TGTGCCAGCAGCTTAGTTGCCCCGAGGAATTGGCAGTACTTC. The chain couples TRBV11-2 to TRBJ2-7; D is unclear. V was clipped by 1 base and J by 9 bases, with 16 bases between them. The CDR3 has 14 amino acids. Germline CDR1 is SGHAT and CDR2 is FQNNGV.

This chain uses TRBV6-6 with TRBJ2-7, with TRBD1 identical over 10 bases. The V gene end was trimmed by 6 bases and the J gene end by 6 bases; junction bases not matched to a gene: 8. This CDR3 spans 14 amino acids. Per germline, CDR1 MNHNY and CDR2 SVGAGI (reference sequence). For the CDR3, the DNA is TGTGCCAGCAGCCCGGGACAGGGGAACCTCGAGCAGTACTTC. Residues: CASSPGQGNLEQYF.

The gene calls are TRBV7-7 and TRBJ2-7, with 11 bases lining up with TRBD1. Germline V gives CDR1 SSHAT, CDR2 FNYEAQ (reference sequence). V shed 10 bases and J 5 bases; nucleotides not matched to a gene: 4. This CDR3 contains 12 residues. CDR3 in DNA: TGTGCCACACGGGGACAGGGGGACGAGCAGTACTTC. It yields the protein CATRGQGDEQYF.

The chain recombines TRBV11-2 with TRBJ1-2; D remains ambiguous. V lost 1 base and J 5 bases, leaving 8 bases between the germline ends. CDR1 SGHAT and CDR2 FQNNGV come from the germline V gene. The CDR3 covers 13 residues. CDR3 sequence reads: CASSLGAAYGYTF. The CDR3 DNA sequence: TGTGCCAGCAGCTTAGGGGCAGCGTATGGCTACACCTTC.

The chain joins TRBV2 to TRBJ2-7; D is undetermined. Trimming pared 4 bases from V and 6 bases from J, leaving 7 bases between. Germline V gives CDR1 SNHLY, CDR2 FYNNEI. This CDR3 comprises 11 residues. DNA of the CDR3: TGTGCCAGCAGTGCCCCCCTCGAGCAGTACTTC. Its translation is CASSAPLEQYF.

This sequence joins TRBV7-6 and TRBJ1-1; no definite D call. Germline V lookup: CDR1 SGHVS, CDR2 FNYEAQ. Trimming took off 5 bases at V and 0 bases at J, with 10 bases between the two ends. The CDR3 extends over 14 amino acids. DNA for the CDR3: TGTGCCAGCAGCCGCGGAGGGTTGAACACTGAAGCTTTCTTT. Encoded protein: CASSRGGLNTEAFF. Full variable domain (outside the CDR3, taken from reference TRBV7-6 and TRBJ1-1): GAGVSQSPRYKVTKRGQDVALRCDPISGHVSLYWYRQALGQGPEFLTYFNYEAQQDKSGLPNDRFSAERPEGSISTLTIQRTEQRDSAMYRCASSRGGLNTEAFFGQGTRLTVV.

V gene TRBV7-2 combines with J gene TRBJ2-2, with 7 positions matching TRBD2. There are 16 residues in the CDR3. With 6 bases clipped from V and 5 bases from J, the junction kept 12 bases outside the gene matches. In germline, CDR1 is SGHTA, CDR2 FQGNSA. In DNA, the CDR3 is TGTGCCAGCAGTAACCTGGGAGGGACGGGGACCGGGGAGCTGTTTTTT. This translates into CASSNLGGTGTGELFF.

The chain carries TRBV14 and TRBJ1-2, with D hard to call. CDR1 and CDR2 from the germline V gene are SGHDN and FVKESK. V lost 0 bases and J 0 bases, leaving 14 bases between the germline ends. CDR3 size: 17 residues. CDR3 DNA: TGTGCCAGCAGCCAAGATGAGGAGGTCGCGGCTAACTATGGCTACACCTTC. Translation: CASSQDEEVAANYGYTF.

This clone was seen only once. V gene TRBV5-6 combines with J gene TRBJ2-7; unclear D gene. Trimming removed 2 bases at V and 2 bases at J, with 17 bases between. The CDR3 length is 16 residues. Germline V gene lookup returns CDR1 SGHDT and CDR2 YYEEEE. The CDR3 protein is CASSLRSVGSTYEQYF. For the CDR3, the DNA is TGTGCCAGCAGCTTAAGATCCGTGGGCAGCACCTACGAGCAGTACTTC.

This chain connects TRBV30 to TRBJ2-4, with D possibly TRBD1 on 6 matching bases. CDR3 length equals 12 residues. Germline values: CDR1 GTSNPN, CDR2 SVGIG (reference sequence). Trimming removed 3 bases from V and 6 bases from J, with 9 bases in between. The CDR3 region has the DNA TGTGCCTGGAGGGGGGCGGGAAACATTCAGTACTTC. It translates to CAWRGAGNIQYF. Full variable domain (missing parts from reference TRBV30 and TRBJ2-4): SQTIHQWPATLVQPVGSPLSLECTVEGTSNPNLYWYRQAAGRGLQLLFYSVGIGQISSEVPQNLSASRPQDRQFILSSKKLLLSDSGFYLCAWRGAGNIQYFGAGTRLSVL.

This clone came up a few times. The chain combines TRBV29-1 with TRBJ1-2; D remains unclear. Trimming cost V 3 bases and J 3 bases, with 2 bases left between them. CDR3 length: 10 amino acids. Per germline, CDR1 SQVTM and CDR2 ANQGSEA. CDR3: CSVEYYGYTF. In nucleotides, the CDR3 is TGCAGCGTTGAGTACTATGGCTACACCTTC.

This clone was found once. V is TRBV4-1 and J is TRBJ2-3, with 12 bases fitting TRBD2. This CDR3 is built from 17 residues. Germline V gene data show CDR1 as MGHRA and CDR2 as YSYEKL. Trimming cost V 3 bases and J 5 bases; bases outside gene matches: 9. CDR3 loop: CASSHSSSGGAVDTQYF. CDR3 bases: TGCGCCAGCAGCCACTCGTCTAGCGGGGGGGCGGTAGATACGCAGTATTTT.

The CDR3: CASSQDRQDYGYTF. The CDR3, as DNA: TGCGCCAGCAGCCAGGATCGGCAGGACTATGGCTACACCTTC. This chain connects TRBV4-3 to TRBJ1-2; no definite D call. The CDR3 is made up of 14 amino acids. The V and J ends lost 3 bases and 3 bases respectively, with 11 bases between them. The V gene's germline CDR1 is LGHNA and CDR2 YSLEER.

This clone appeared once. This chain connects TRBV6-4 to TRBJ2-3; 10 positions agree with TRBD2. Germline V gene sequence: CDR1 MRHNA, CDR2 SNTAGT. This CDR3 is built from 15 residues. J was trimmed by 3 bases and V by 6 bases; bases with no gene match: 6. The CDR3 DNA sequence: TGTGCCAGCAGGGAGCGGGGGGGCCGAACAGATACGCAGTATTTT. It translates to CASRERGGRTDTQYF.

The chain joins TRBV5-1 to TRBJ2-7; 7 positions agree with TRBD1. CDR3 length: 14 residues. Germline-derived CDR1 and CDR2 are SGHRS and YFSETQ. V shed 5 bases, J shed 2 bases, and the junction held 7 bases outside the gene matches. The CDR3 sequence: CASSHRQGAYEQYF. The CDR3 DNA reads TGCGCCAGCAGTCACCGGCAGGGGGCCTACGAGCAGTACTTC.

J is TRBJ2-2 and V is TRBV9, with 7 positions matching TRBD1. The V segment lost 3 bases and the J segment 0 bases; nucleotides outside the gene matches: 5. The CDR3 loop spans 16 amino acids. Looked up from germline, CDR1 is SGDLS and CDR2 is YYNGEE. The CDR3 DNA follows: TGTGCCAGCAGCGCCTCCCAGGGGGCGAACACCGGGGAGCTGTTTTTT. Its translation: CASSASQGANTGELFF.

The J gene is TRBJ1-5, the V gene TRBV30; D not resolved. The CDR3 sequence is 16 residues long. Trimming took 0 bases from V and 6 from J, leaving 18 bases between them. Germline assignment: CDR1 GTSNPN and CDR2 SVGIG (reference sequence). CDR3 sequence reads: CAWSVGRLSRGQPQHF. The CDR3 region has the DNA TGTGCCTGGAGTGTAGGTCGACTTTCACGGGGTCAGCCCCAGCATTTT. The entire variable domain, with the rest obtained from reference TRBV30 and TRBJ1-5, is as follows: SQTIHQWPATLVQPVGSPLSLECTVEGTSNPNLYWYRQAAGRGLQLLFYSVGIGQISSEVPQNLSASRPQDRQFILSSKKLLLSDSGFYLCAWSVGRLSRGQPQHFGDGTRLSIL.

The rearrangement joins TRBV4-1 to TRBJ2-7; the D gene is possibly TRBD1 (6 bases). The CDR3 consists of 15 residues. Germline V gene data show CDR1 as MGHRA and CDR2 as YSYEKL. V dropped 1 base and J dropped 1 base, with 11 bases sitting between them. Here the CDR3 DNA reads TGCGCCAGCAGCCAAGTAGTGACAGGATCCTACGAGCAGTACTTC. This encodes CASSQVVTGSYEQYF.